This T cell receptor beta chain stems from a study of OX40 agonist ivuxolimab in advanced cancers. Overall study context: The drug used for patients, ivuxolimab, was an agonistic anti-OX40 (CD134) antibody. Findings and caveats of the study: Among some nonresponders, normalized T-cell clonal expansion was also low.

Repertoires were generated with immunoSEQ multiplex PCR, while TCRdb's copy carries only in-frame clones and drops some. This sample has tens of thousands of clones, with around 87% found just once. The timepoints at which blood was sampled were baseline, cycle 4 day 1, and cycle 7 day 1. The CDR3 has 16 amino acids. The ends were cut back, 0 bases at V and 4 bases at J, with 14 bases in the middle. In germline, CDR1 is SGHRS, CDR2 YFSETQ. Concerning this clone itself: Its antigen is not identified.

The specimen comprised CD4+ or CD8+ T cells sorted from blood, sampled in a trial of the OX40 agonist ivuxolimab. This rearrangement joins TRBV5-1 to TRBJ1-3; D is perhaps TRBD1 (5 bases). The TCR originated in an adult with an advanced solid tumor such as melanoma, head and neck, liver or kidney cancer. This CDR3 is CASSLDPGGVGNTIYF. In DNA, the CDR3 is TGCGCCAGCAGCTTGGATCCCGGGGGTGTGGGAAACACCATATATTTT.